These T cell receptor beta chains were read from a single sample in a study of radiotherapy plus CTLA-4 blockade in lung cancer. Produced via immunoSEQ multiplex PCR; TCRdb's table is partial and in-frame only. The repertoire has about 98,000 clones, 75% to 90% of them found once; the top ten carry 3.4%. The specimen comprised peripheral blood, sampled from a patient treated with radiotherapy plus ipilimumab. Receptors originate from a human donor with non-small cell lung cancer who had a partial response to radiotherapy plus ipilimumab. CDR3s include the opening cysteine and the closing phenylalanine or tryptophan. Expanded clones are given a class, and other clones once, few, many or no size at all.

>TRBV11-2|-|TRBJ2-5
CASSGYRGHETQYF
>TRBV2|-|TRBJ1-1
CASSQGEITEAFF
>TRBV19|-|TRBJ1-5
CASSGGFQPQHF
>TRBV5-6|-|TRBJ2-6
CASSLGHLYSGANVLTF
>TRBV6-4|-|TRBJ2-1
CASSRGAGELNEQFF
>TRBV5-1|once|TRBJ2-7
CASSLGKGGGLSYEQYF
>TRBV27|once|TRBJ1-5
CASRAGTGAVYSNQPQHF
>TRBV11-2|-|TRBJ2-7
CASSLGGDNYEQYF
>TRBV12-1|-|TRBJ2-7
CASSSPQGPEDEQYF
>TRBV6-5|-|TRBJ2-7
CASSYRGQGYYEQYF
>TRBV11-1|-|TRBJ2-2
CASSWGDRGQVGELFF
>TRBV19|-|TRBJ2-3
CASSPDRGLGTDTQYF
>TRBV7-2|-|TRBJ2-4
CASSLTPGLVSTKNIQYF
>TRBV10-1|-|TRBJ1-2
CASSPGQGTDGYTF
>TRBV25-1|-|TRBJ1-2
CASSDPGSYGYTF
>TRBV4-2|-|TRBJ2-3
CASSQGDRGTDTQYF
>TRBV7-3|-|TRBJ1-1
CASSLYVQDTEAFF
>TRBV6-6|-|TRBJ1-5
CASSPATGGHQPQHF
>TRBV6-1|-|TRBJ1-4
CASSEVRRVEKLFF
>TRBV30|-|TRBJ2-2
CAWSATANTGELFF
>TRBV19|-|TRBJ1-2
CASSIGPLFGNYGYTF
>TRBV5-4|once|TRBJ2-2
CASSFYSGNTGELFF
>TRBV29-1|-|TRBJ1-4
CSARRGANEKLFF
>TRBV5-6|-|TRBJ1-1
CASSLDEGTEAFF
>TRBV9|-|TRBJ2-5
CASSGAGGAGATYQETQYF
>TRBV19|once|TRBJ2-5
CASSIGGPETQYF
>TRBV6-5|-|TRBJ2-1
CASSYSRTINEQFF
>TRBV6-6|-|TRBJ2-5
CASSKTRIETQYF
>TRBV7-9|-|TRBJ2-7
CASSPPGGGYEQYF
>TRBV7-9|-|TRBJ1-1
CASTRERNTEAFF
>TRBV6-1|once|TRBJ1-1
CASRIQGIGTEAFF
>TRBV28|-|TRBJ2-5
CASSSLLAGVETQYF
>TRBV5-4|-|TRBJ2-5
CASSGSGQETQYF
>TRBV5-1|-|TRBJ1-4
CASSSRGYEKLFF
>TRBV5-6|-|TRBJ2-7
CASSLGTLNEQYF
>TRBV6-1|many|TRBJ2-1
CATHLSSYNEQFF
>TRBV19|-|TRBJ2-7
CASSIEGSGRYYEQYF
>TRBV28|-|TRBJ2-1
CASSPTTGGAGAQFF
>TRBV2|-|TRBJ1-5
CASSGRGQGVDQPQHF
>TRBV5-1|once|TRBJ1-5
CASSLAGQGNQPQHF
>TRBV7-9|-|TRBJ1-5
CASSLVNRQDSNQPQHF
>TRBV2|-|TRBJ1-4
CASSGDTNEKLFF
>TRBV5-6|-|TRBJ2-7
CASSLGQGAIEQYF
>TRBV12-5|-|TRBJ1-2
CASGLKKREGKGGYTF
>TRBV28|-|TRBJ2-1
CASSLWQGIGSLDNEQFF
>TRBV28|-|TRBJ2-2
CASTDSSTGELFF
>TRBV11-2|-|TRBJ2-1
CASSSGLAGYNEQFF
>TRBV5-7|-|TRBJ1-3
CAIDPTGGLYF
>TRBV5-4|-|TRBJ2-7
CASSLDAGSSYEQYF
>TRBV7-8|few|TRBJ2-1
CASSLGLGNEQFF
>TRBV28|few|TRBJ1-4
CASSFPQGNVFEKLFF
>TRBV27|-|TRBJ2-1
CASSGGQGYNEQFF
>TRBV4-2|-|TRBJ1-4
CASSQGTGGESTNEKLFF
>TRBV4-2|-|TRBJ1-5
CASSQKQGGQPQHF
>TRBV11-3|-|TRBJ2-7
CASSRGAYEQYF
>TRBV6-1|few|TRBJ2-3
CASSERGRGADTQYF
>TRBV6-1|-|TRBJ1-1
CASRRDGEAFF
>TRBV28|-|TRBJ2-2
CASSSRTGGKTGELFF
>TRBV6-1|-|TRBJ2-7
CASSSKRSGTYEQYF